This TCR beta chain was observed in a study of radiotherapy plus CTLA-4 blockade in lung cancer (dated by TCRdb to 2017 to 2018). In terms of the full investigation: Objective responses were observed in about a sixth of enrolled patients, and disease control was achieved in approximately 30%.

Beyond this particular receptor, the publication reports: Increased serum interferon-beta after radiation, together with early dynamic changes in blood T cell clones, were reported to be the strongest predictors of response. TCR clones derived from tumors expanded in peripheral blood after treatment with radiotherapy and ipilimumab.

CDR1 MNHEY and CDR2 SMNVEV are derived from the germline V gene (reference sequence). Trimmed from V: 0 bases; trimmed from J: 7 bases; junction bases lacking a gene match: 4. There are 15 amino acids in the CDR3, from cysteine to phenylalanine inclusive. The read is trimmed to its CDR3 DNA, 45 bases read in frame from base 1. To prepare the library, the immunoSEQ multiplex PCR assay was applied. TCRdb took this table from immuneACCESS and kept in-frame rearrangements with V and J called. Such tables lack part of the clones; where checked against another copy, unresolved V genes explain under half of the gap, and the rest is unexplained. This sample holds 45,000 or so clones; roughly four fifths were observed only once. 3.5% to 4% of the sample belongs to the ten largest clones. The study tested focal radiation therapy combined with CTLA-4 blockade (ipilimumab) in patients with chemo-refractory metastatic non-small-cell lung cancer.

Points on this clone: Its binding antigen is unknown. No per-base quality is available; no much larger clone lies one base away.

The material sequenced was peripheral blood, taken from a patient treated with radiotherapy plus ipilimumab. This TCR derives from a human donor with non-small cell lung cancer who had a complete response to radiotherapy plus ipilimumab. The V and J segments used are TRBV27 and TRBJ1-2; TRBD1 fits 11 bases in the junction. The nucleotide sequence reads as follows: TGTGCCAGCAGTTTATCCGGACAGGGGGCGGTTGGCTACACCTTC. It specifies CASSLSGQGAVGYTF.